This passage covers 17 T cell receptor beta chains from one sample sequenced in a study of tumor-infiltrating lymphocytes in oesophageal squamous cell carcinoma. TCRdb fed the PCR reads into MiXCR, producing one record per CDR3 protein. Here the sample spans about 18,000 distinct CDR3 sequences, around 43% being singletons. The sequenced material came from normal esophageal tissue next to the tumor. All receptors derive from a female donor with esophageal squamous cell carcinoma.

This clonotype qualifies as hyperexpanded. CDR3 sequence reads: CASSLLTGGKLFF. The DNA for the CDR3 is TGTGCCAGCAGCTTACTGACAGGGGGGAAACTGTTTTTT. V usage is TRBV7-8 and J usage is TRBJ1-4; TRBD1 aligns across 9 bases. With 2 bases clipped from V and 11 bases from J, the junction kept 3 bases outside the gene matches. Germline V gene lookup returns CDR1 SGHVS and CDR2 FQNEAQ. There are 13 residues in the CDR3. Using reference TRBV7-8 and TRBJ1-4 for the parts outside the CDR3, the full variable domain is GAGVSQSPRYKVAKRGQDVALRCDPISGHVSLFWYQQALGQGPEFLTYFQNEAQLDKSGLPSDRFFAERPEGSVSTLKIQRTQQEDSAVYLCASSLLTGGKLFFGSGTQLSVL.

Here the CDR3 reads CASSSQRTSSYNEQYF. CDR3 nucleotide sequence: TGTGCCAGCAGCTCCCAACGGACTAGCTCCTACAATGAGCAGTACTTC. The chain recombines TRBV7-3 with TRBJ2-5; TRBD2 matches at 8 bases. The germline gives CDR1 SGHTA, CDR2 FQGTGA. V shed 4 bases, J shed 11 bases, and the junction held 18 bases outside the gene matches. The CDR3 consists of 16 residues. Full variable domain (rest looked up from reference TRBV7-3 and TRBJ2-5): GAGVSQTPSNKVTEKGKYVELRCDPISGHTALYWYRQSLGQGPEFLIYFQGTGAADDSGLPNDRFFAVRPEGSVSTLKIQRTERGDSAVYLCASSSQRTSSYNEQYFGPGTRLLVL.

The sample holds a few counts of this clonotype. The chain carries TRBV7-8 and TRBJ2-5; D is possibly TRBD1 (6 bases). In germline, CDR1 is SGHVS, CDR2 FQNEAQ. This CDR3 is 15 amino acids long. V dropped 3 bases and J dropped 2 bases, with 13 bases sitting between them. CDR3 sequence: CASSFNGQLQETQYF. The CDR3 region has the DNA TGTGCCAGCAGCTTTAACGGACAGCTTCAAGAGACCCAGTACTTC.

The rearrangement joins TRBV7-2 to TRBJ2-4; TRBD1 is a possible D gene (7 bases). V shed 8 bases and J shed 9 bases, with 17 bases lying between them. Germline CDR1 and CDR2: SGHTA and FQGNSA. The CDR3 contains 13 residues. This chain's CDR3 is CASGPLQGGIQYF. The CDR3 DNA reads TGTGCCAGCGGTCCGTTGCAGGGGGGCATTCAGTACTTC.

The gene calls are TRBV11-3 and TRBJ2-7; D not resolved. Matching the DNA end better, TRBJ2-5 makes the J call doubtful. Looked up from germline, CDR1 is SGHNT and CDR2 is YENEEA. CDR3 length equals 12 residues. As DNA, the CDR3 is TGTGCCAGCAGCTTCGACGGCGGGACCCAGTACTTC. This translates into CASSFDGGTQYF.

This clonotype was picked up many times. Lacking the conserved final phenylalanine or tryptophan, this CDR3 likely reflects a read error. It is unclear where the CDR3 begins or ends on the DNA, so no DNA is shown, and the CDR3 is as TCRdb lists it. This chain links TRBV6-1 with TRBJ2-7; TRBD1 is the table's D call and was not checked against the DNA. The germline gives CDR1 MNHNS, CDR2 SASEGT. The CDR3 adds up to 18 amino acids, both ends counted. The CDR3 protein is CASSRYPGQGNYGYTFGS.

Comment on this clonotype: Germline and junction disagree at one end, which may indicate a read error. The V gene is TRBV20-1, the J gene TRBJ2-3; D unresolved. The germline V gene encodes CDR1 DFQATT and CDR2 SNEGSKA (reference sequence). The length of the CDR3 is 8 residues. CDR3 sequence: CSAHRSGF. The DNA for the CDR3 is TGCAGTGCTCATCGCTCGGGTTTT.

The CDR3 region is CASSSLAAEQYF. In DNA, the CDR3 is TGTGCCAGCAGCTCCCTCGCGGCAGAGCAGTACTTC. The rearrangement joins TRBV7-2 to TRBJ2-1; no clear D. The closer fit of TRBJ2-7 to the DNA end suggests the J call may be wrong. The V gene's germline CDR1 is SGHTA and CDR2 FQGNSA. The CDR3 covers 12 residues.

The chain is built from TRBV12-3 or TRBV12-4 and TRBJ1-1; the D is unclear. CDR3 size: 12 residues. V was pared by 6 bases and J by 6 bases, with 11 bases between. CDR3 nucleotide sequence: TGTGCCAGCAGCCCCAAGGTGTCTGAAGCTTTCTTT. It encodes CASSPKVSEAFF.

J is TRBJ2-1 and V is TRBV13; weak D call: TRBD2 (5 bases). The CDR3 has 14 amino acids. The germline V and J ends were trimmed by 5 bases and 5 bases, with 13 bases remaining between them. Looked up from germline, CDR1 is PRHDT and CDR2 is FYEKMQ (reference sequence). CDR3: CASSTGLLHNEQFF. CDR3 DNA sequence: TGTGCCAGCAGCACCGGACTTCTCCACAATGAGCAGTTCTTC. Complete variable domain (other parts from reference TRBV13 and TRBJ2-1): AAGVIQSPRHLIKEKRETATLKCYPIPRHDTVYWYQQGPGQDPQFLISFYEKMQSDKGSIPDRFSAQQFSDYHSELNMSSLELGDSALYFCASSTGLLHNEQFFGPGTRLTVL.

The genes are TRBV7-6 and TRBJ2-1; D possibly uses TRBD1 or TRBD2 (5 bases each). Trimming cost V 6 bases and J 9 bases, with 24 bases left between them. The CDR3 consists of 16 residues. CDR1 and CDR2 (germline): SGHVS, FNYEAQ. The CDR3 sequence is CASSLPGPRTGGEQFF. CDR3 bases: TGTGCCAGCAGTTTACCGGGACCACGAACGGGTGGTGAGCAGTTCTTC.

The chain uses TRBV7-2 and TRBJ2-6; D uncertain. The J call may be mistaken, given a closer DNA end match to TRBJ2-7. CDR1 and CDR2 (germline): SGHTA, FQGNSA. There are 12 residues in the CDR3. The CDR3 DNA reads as TGTGCCAGCAGCCCGCTTTATAACGAGCAGTACTTC. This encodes CASSPLYNEQYF.

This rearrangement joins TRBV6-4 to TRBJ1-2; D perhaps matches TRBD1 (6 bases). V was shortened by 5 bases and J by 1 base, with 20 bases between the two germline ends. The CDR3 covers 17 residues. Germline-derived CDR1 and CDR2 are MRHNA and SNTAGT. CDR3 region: CASSPGAYRDNNYGYTF. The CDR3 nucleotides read TGTGCCAGCAGTCCGGGGGCTTACAGGGACAATAACTATGGCTACACCTTC.

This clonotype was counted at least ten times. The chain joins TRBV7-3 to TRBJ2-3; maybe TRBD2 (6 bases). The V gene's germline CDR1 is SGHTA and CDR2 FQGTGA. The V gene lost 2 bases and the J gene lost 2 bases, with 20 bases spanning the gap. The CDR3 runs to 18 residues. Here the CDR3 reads CASSLESGVGHATDTQYF. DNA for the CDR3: TGTGCCAGCAGCTTAGAGTCGGGAGTGGGGCACGCCACAGATACGCAGTATTTT.

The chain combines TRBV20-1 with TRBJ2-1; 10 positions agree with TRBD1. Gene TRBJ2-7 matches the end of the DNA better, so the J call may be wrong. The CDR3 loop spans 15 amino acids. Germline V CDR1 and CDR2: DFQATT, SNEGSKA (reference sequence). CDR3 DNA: TGCAGTGCTCACAACCGGGACAGGGGTGATAATGAGCAGTACTTC. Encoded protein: CSAHNRDRGDNEQYF.

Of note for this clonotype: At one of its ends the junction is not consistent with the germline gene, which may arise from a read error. The CDR3 region has the DNA TGTGCCAGCAGTTACTCGAGGGGACAGGGGGCCTATAATTCACCCCTCCACTTC. Amino acids: CASSYSRGQGAYNSPLHF. This rearrangement joins TRBV6-6 to TRBJ2-7; 12 bases agree with TRBD1. CDR1 and CDR2 (germline): MNHNY, SVGAGI (reference sequence). The CDR3 contains 18 residues.

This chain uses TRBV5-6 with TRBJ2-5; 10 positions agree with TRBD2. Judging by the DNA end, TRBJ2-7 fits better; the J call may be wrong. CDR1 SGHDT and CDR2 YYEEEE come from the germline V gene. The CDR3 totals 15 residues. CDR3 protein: CASSLSLAGVVEQYF. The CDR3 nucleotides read TGTGCCAGCAGCTTGTCGCTAGCGGGGGTTGTCGAGCAGTACTTC.